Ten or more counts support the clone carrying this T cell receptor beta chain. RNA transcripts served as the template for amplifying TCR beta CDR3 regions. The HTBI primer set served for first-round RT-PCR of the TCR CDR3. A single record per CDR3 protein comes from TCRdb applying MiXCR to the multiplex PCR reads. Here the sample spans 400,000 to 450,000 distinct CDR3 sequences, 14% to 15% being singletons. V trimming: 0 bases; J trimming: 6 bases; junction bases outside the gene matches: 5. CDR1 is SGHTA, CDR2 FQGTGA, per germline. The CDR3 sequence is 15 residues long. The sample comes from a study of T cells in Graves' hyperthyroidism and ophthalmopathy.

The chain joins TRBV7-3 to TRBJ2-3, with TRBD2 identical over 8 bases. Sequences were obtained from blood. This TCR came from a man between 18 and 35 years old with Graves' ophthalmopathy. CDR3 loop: CASSLTSGTADTQYF. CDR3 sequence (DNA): TGTGCCAGCAGCTTAACTAGCGGGACCGCCGATACGCAGTATTTT.